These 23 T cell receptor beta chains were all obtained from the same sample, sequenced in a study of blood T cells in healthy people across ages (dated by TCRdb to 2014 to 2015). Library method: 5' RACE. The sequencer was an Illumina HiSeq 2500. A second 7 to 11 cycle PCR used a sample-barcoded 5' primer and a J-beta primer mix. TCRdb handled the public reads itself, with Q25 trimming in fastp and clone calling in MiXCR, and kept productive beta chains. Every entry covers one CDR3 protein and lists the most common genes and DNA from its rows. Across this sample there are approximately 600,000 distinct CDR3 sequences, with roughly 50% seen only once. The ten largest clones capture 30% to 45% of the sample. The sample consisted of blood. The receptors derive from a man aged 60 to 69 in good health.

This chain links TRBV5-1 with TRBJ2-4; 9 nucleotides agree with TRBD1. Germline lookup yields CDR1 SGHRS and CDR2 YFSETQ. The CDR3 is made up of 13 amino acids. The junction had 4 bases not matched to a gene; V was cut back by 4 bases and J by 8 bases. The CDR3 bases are TGCGCCAGCAGCGTGGACAGGGGTGACATTCAGTACTTC. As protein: CASSVDRGDIQYF.

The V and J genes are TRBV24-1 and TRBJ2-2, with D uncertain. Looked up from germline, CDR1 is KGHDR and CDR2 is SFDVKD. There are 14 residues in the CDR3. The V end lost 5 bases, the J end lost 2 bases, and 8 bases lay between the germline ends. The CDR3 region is CATSAMDNTGELFF. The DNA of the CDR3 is TGTGCCACCAGTGCTATGGATAACACCGGGGAGCTGTTTTTT.

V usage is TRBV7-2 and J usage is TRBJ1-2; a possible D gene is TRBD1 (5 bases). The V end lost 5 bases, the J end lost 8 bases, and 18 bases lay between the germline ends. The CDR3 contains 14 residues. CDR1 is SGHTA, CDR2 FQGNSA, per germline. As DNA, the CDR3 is TGTGCCAGCAGCCACGGGGACGGCGCGGGGGGCTACACCTTC. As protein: CASSHGDGAGGYTF.

The chain's CDR3 is CASSPGMGNSPLHF. The CDR3 DNA sequence: TGTGCCAGCTCCCCGGGGATGGGTAATTCACCCCTCCACTTT. V usage is TRBV18 and J usage is TRBJ1-6; no reliable D call. The CDR3 sequence is 14 residues long. The germline gives CDR1 KGHSH, CDR2 LQKENI. V dropped 6 bases and J dropped 6 bases, with 12 bases sitting between them.

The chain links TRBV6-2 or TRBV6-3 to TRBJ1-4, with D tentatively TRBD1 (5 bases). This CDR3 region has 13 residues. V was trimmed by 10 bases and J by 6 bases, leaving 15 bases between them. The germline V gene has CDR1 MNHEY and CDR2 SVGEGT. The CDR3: CATRGTGDEKLFF. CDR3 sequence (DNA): TGTGCCACCCGGGGGACCGGGGATGAAAAACTGTTTTTT.

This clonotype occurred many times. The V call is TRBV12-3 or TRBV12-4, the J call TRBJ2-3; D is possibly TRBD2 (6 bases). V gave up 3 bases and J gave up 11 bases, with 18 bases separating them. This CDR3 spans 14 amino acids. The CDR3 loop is CASSFGGSGDVQYF. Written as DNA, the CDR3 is TGTGCCAGCAGTTTTGGGGGGAGCGGAGATGTGCAGTATTTT.

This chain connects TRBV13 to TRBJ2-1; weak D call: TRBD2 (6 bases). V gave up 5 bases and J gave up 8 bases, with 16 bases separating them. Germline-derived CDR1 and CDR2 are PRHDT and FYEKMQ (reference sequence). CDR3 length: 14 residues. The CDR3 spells CASSPRLAVYEQFF. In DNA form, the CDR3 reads TGTGCCAGCAGCCCCCGGTTAGCGGTCTATGAGCAGTTCTTC.

The CDR3 nucleotides read TGTGCCAGCAGCCAAGTGGCAGGGGGGAATGAGCAGTTCTTC. This codes for CASSQVAGGNEQFF. V is TRBV14 and J is TRBJ2-1; possibly TRBD1 for D (7 bases). V lost 1 base, J lost 7 bases, and 11 bases lay in between. The CDR3 length is 14 residues. CDR1 is SGHDN and CDR2 is FVKESK in the germline V gene.

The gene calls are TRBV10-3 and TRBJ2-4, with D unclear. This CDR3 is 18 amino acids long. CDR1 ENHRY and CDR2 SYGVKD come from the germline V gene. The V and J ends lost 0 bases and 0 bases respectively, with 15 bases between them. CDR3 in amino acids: CAISESLPGQLAKNIQYF. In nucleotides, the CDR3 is TGTGCCATCAGTGAGTCCCTGCCCGGGCAGCTAGCCAAAAACATTCAGTACTTC.

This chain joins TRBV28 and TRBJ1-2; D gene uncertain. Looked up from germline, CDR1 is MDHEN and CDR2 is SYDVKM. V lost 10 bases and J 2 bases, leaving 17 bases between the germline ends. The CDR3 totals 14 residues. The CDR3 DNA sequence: TGTGCCATACTAGCGGGAGGGAAGAACTATGGCTACACCTTC. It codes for CAILAGGKNYGYTF.

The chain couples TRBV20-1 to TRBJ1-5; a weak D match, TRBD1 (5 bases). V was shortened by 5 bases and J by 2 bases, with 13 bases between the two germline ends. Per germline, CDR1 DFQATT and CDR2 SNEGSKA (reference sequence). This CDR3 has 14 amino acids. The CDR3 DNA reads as TGCAGTGCTTTTGGGGGTGGGGGCAATCAGCCCCAGCATTTT. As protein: CSAFGGGGNQPQHF.

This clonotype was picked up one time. The CDR3 coding sequence is TGCGCCAGCAGCGCCCAAGTGCAGAGGAATTCACCCCTCCACTTT. It translates to CASSAQVQRNSPLHF. The chain links TRBV5-1 to TRBJ1-6; D remains ambiguous. The CDR3 runs to 15 residues. Germline CDR1 and CDR2: SGHRS and YFSETQ. V shed 4 bases and J shed 7 bases, with 15 bases lying between them. Filled out from reference TRBV5-1 and TRBJ1-6, the complete variable domain reads KAGVTQTPRYLIKTRGQQVTLSCSPISGHRSVSWYQQTPGQGLQFLFEYFSETQRNKGNFPGRFSGRQFSNSRSEMNVSTLELGDSALYLCASSAQVQRNSPLHFGNGTRLTVT.

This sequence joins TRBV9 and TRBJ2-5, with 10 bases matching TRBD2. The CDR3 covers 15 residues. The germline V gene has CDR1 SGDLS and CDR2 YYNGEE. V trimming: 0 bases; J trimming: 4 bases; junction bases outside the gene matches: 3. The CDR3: CASSVAPSGGETQYF. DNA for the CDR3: TGTGCCAGCAGCGTAGCCCCTAGCGGGGGAGAGACCCAGTACTTC.

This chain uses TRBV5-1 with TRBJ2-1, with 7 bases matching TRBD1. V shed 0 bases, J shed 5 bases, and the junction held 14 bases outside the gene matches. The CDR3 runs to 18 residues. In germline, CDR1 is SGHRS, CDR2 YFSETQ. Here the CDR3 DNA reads TGCGCCAGCAGCTTGGACAGGGGACGCCCCCTTATCGACAATGAGCAGTTCTTC. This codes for CASSLDRGRPLIDNEQFF.

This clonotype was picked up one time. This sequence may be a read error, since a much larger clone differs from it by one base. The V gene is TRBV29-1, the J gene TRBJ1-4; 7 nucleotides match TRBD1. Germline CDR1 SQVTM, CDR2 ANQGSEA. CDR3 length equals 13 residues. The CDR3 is CSVNRGGDEKLSF. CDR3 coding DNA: TGCAGCGTTAACAGGGGAGGGGATGAAAAACTGTCTTTT. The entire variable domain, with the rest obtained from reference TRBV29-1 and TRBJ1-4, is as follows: SAVISQKPSRDICQRGTSLTIQCQVDSQVTMMFWYRQQPGQSLTLIATANQGSEATYESGFVIDKFPISRPNLTFSTLTVSNMSPEDSSIYLCSVNRGGDEKLSFGSGTQLSVL.

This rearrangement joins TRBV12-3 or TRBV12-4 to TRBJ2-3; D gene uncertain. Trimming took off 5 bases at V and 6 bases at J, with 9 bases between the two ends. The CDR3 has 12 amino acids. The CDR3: CASSLVWDTQYF. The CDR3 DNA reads TGTGCCAGCAGTCTGGTGTGGGATACGCAGTATTTT.

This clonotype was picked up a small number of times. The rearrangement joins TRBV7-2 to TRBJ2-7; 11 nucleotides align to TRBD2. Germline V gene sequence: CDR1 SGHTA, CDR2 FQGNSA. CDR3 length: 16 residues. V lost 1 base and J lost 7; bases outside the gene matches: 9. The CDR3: CASSLVASGGYNEQYF. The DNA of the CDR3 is TGTGCCAGCAGCTTAGTGGCTAGCGGGGGGTACAATGAGCAGTACTTC.

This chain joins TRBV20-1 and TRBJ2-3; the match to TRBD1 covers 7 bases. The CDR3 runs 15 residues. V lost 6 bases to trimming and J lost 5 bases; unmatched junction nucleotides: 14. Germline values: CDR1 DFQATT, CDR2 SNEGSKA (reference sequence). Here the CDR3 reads CSAPTQGVSGDTQYF. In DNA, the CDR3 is TGCAGTGCCCCGACTCAGGGGGTCTCCGGAGATACGCAGTATTTT.

The CDR3 bases are TGTGCCAGCAGCGTGGAGGCGTATGGCTACACCTTC. It encodes CASSVEAYGYTF. The V call is TRBV5-6, the J call TRBJ1-2; no firm D call. V lost 4 bases and J 5 bases, leaving 9 bases between the germline ends. The CDR3 loop spans 12 amino acids. Germline V gene lookup returns CDR1 SGHDT and CDR2 YYEEEE.

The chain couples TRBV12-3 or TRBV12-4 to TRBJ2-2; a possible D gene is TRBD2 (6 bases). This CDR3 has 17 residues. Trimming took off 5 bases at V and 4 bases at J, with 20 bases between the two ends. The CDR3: CASSPKLATEGTGELFF. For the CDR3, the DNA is TGTGCCAGCAGTCCTAAACTAGCTACTGAGGGCACCGGGGAGCTGTTTTTT.

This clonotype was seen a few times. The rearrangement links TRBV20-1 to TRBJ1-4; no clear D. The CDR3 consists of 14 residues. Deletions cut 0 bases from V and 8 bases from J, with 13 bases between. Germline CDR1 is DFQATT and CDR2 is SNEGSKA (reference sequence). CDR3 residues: CSARDAVESEKLFF. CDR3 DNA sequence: TGCAGTGCTAGAGACGCCGTGGAGAGCGAAAAACTGTTTTTT.

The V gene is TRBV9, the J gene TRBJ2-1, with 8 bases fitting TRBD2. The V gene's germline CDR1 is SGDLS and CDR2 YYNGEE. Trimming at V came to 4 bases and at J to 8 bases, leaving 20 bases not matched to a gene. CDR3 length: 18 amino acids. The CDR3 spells CASSPPGTSMQVGHEQFF. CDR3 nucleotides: TGTGCCAGCAGCCCACCCGGGACTAGTATGCAAGTTGGTCATGAGCAGTTCTTC.

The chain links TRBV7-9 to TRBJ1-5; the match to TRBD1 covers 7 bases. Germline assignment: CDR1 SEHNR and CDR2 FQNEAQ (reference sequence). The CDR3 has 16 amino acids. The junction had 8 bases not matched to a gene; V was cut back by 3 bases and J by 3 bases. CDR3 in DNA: TGTGCCAGCAGCTTCACAGGGGAGGCACCCAATCAGCCCCAGCATTTT. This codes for CASSFTGEAPNQPQHF.